Listed below are T cell receptor beta chains from one sample, sequenced in a study of cytomegalovirus exposure and HLA in healthy donors. Profiling relied on immunoSEQ multiplex PCR, and the TCRdb table lists in-frame clones only, not all of them. This sample has some 270,000 clones; around 80% occur once, and the top ten carry about 0.3%. The sample was PBMCs. The receptors come from a girl aged 2-15 years in good health and CMV-seronegative. Both conserved end residues are part of each CDR3. A D gene is named only where the DNA matches it firmly. Expanded clones get a size class; other rows say once, few or many, or leave the size out.

D gene: NA; V gene: TRBV7-2; J gene: TRBJ2-1; clone size: NA; CDR3 protein: CASSPWTRYNEQFF; CDR3 DNA: TGTGCCAGCAGCCCCTGGACAAGATACAATGAGCAGTTCTTC
D gene: NA; V gene: TRBV6-1; J gene: TRBJ1-1; clone size: NA; CDR3 protein: CASSEERSNTEAFF; CDR3 DNA: TGTGCCAGCAGTGAAGAGCGGTCAAACACTGAAGCTTTCTTT
D gene: NA; V gene: TRBV28; J gene: TRBJ1-1; clone size: NA; CDR3 protein: CASSPTPSMNTEAFF; CDR3 DNA: TGTGCCAGCAGTCCAACACCGTCAATGAACACTGAAGCTTTCTTT
D gene: TRBD1; V gene: TRBV7-8; J gene: TRBJ2-5; clone size: NA; CDR3 protein: CASSTGTGKETQYF; CDR3 DNA: TGTGCCAGCAGCACTGGGACAGGGAAAGAGACCCAGTACTTC
D gene: TRBD1; V gene: TRBV27; J gene: TRBJ2-7; clone size: NA; CDR3 protein: CASSRDRGLYEQYF; CDR3 DNA: TGTGCCAGCTCCAGGGACAGGGGGCTCTACGAGCAGTACTTC
D gene: TRBD2; V gene: TRBV2; J gene: TRBJ2-1; clone size: few; CDR3 protein: CASRGGLAGNEQFF; CDR3 DNA: TGTGCCAGCAGGGGGGGGTTAGCGGGCAATGAGCAGTTCTTC
D gene: TRBD2; V gene: TRBV5-1; J gene: TRBJ2-3; clone size: NA; CDR3 protein: CASSTGLAKADTQYF; CDR3 DNA: TGCGCCAGCAGCACGGGACTAGCGAAGGCAGATACGCAGTATTTT
D gene: TRBD1; V gene: TRBV7-8; J gene: TRBJ1-2; clone size: few; CDR3 protein: CASSPGQEEGYTF; CDR3 DNA: TGTGCCAGCAGCCCGGGACAGGAGGAAGGCTACACCTTC
D gene: NA; V gene: TRBV19; J gene: TRBJ1-5; clone size: NA; CDR3 protein: CASSEWGGSNQPQHF; CDR3 DNA: TGTGCCAGTAGTGAGTGGGGAGGTAGCAATCAGCCCCAGCATTTT
D gene: NA; V gene: TRBV5-6; J gene: TRBJ2-7; clone size: once; CDR3 protein: CASSWPGGYEQYF; CDR3 DNA: TGTGCCAGCAGCTGGCCCGGGGGCTACGAGCAGTACTTC
D gene: NA; V gene: TRBV5-1; J gene: TRBJ1-2; clone size: NA; CDR3 protein: CASSLYSSANYGYTF; CDR3 DNA: TGCGCCAGCAGCTTGTATAGCTCCGCTAACTATGGCTACACCTTC
D gene: TRBD2; V gene: TRBV7-7; J gene: TRBJ2-1; clone size: NA; CDR3 protein: CASSQFGGRNNEQFF; CDR3 DNA: TGTGCCAGCAGCCAATTCGGGGGGAGGAACAATGAGCAGTTCTTC
D gene: NA; V gene: TRBV30; J gene: TRBJ1-1; clone size: NA; CDR3 protein: CAWSQGMNTEAFF; CDR3 DNA: TGTGCCTGGAGCCAGGGCATGAACACTGAAGCTTTCTTT
D gene: TRBD2; V gene: TRBV28; J gene: TRBJ2-3; clone size: NA; CDR3 protein: CASNPTSGSLTDTQYF; CDR3 DNA: TGTGCCAGCAACCCTACTAGCGGGAGTTTGACAGATACGCAGTATTTT
D gene: NA; V gene: TRBV1; J gene: TRBJ1-1; clone size: NA; CDR3 protein: CTSSQPEDRVGTEAFF; CDR3 DNA: TGCACCAGCAGCCAACCAGAAGACAGGGTTGGCACTGAAGCTTTCTTT
D gene: NA; V gene: TRBV19; J gene: TRBJ1-5; clone size: NA; CDR3 protein: CASSIVPGWSNQPQHF; CDR3 DNA: TGTGCCAGTAGTATAGTCCCAGGGTGGAGCAATCAGCCCCAGCATTTT
D gene: TRBD2; V gene: TRBV5-8; J gene: TRBJ2-5; clone size: NA; CDR3 protein: CASSNGLAGGVTQYF; CDR3 DNA: TGTGCCAGCAGCAATGGACTAGCGGGAGGGGTGACCCAGTACTTC
D gene: NA; V gene: TRBV27; J gene: TRBJ1-5; clone size: NA; CDR3 protein: CASSSLGGSNQPQHF; CDR3 DNA: TGTGCCAGCAGTTCCCTAGGAGGGAGCAATCAGCCCCAGCATTTT
D gene: TRBD2; V gene: TRBV27; J gene: TRBJ2-1; clone size: NA; CDR3 protein: CASSPGLAGLYNEQFF; CDR3 DNA: TGTGCCAGCAGTCCAGGACTAGCGGGTCTCTACAATGAGCAGTTCTTC
D gene: TRBD1; V gene: TRBV20-1; J gene: TRBJ1-2; clone size: once; CDR3 protein: CSAGTGAGYTF; CDR3 DNA: TGCAGTGCCGGGACAGGGGCTGGCTACACCTTC
D gene: NA; V gene: TRBV28; J gene: TRBJ1-5; clone size: NA; CDR3 protein: CASSYHSSNQPQHF; CDR3 DNA: TGTGCCAGCAGCTACCACAGTAGCAATCAGCCCCAGCATTTT
D gene: NA; V gene: TRBV11-2; J gene: TRBJ1-1; clone size: once; CDR3 protein: CASSLRSTAGTEAFF; CDR3 DNA: TGTGCCAGCAGCTTAAGGTCAACAGCGGGGACTGAAGCTTTCTTT
D gene: TRBD1; V gene: TRBV6-6; J gene: TRBJ2-3; clone size: NA; CDR3 protein: CATGQGIFPRNTQYF; CDR3 DNA: TGTGCCACAGGACAGGGGATCTTCCCGCGGAATACGCAGTATTTT